This T cell receptor (beta chain) appears in the sequencing data of a study of T-cell reconstitution after alpha-beta-depleted transplantation in children. This clonotype has ten or more counts. The CDR3 extends over 17 amino acids. CDR1 and CDR2 from the germline V gene are SGHRS and YFSETQ. The V gene end was trimmed by 7 bases and the J gene end by 2 bases; junction bases not matched to a gene: 13. The TCRbeta library was prepared with unique molecular identifiers. One entry per CDR3 protein, called by TCRdb with MiXCR from the PCR reads. The sample has some 200,000 distinct CDR3 sequences, about 14% seen once.

The chain uses TRBV5-1 and TRBJ2-3, with TRBD2 matching over 10 bases. The TCR originated in a human donor who donated a stem cell graft to a child with acute lymphoblastic leukemia. The sequencing here drew on PBMCs from the stem cell graft donor, taken from the stem cell graft. The CDR3 DNA follows: TGCGCCAGCTGCGAGGGCGGGAGCGGGAGGGCCACAGATACGCAGTATTTT. Translation: CASCEGGSGRATDTQYF.